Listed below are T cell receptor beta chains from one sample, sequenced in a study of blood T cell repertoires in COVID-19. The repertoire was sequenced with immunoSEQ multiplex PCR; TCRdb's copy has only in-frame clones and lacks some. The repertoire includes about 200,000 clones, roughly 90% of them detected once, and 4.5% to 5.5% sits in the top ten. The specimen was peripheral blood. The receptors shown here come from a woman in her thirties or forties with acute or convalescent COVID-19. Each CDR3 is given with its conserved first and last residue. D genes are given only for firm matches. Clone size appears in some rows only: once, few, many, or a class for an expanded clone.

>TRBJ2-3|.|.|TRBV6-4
TGTGCCAGCAGCAACAGGGCCTCGGATACGCAGTATTTT
CASSNRASDTQYF
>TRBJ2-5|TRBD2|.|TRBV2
TGTGCCAGCAGTAGCGGGGGGGCCGGTGAGACCCAGTACTTC
CASSSGGAGETQYF
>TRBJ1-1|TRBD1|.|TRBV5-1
TGCGCCAGCAGCCCAGACGGGACAGAGAACACTGAAGCTTTCTTT
CASSPDGTENTEAFF
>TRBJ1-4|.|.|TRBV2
TGTGCCAGCAGTGATCCGGGAAAAACAACTAATGAAAAACTGTTTTTT
CASSDPGKTTNEKLFF
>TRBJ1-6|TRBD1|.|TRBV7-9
TGTGCCACTCCACTCGACAGGGGGCCCCGGTTCAGGAATTCACCCCTCCACTTT
CATPLDRGPRFRNSPLHF
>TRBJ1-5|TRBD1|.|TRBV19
TGTGCCAGTTCAACCATCGACAGGGGACATCAGCCCCAGCATTTT
CASSTIDRGHQPQHF
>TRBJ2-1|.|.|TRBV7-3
TGTGCCAGCAGTTCGGGGGACAATGAGCAGTTCTTC
CASSSGDNEQFF
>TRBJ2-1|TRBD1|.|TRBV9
TGTGCCAGCAGCGTAGAAACAGGGGTTGACAATGAGCAGTTCTTC
CASSVETGVDNEQFF
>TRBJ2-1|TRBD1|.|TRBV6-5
TGTGCCAGCAGTACCTCGGCGGACAGGGGTGATGAGCAGTTCTTC
CASSTSADRGDEQFF
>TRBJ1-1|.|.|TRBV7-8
TGTGCCAGCAGCTTGATGGGGCCCACTGAAGCTTTCTTT
CASSLMGPTEAFF
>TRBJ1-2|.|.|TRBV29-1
TGCAGCGCAATGGACAGAACTAACTATGGCTACACCTTC
CSAMDRTNYGYTF
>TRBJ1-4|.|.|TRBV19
TGTGCCAGTAGTATCCGAGTTTGGGAAAAACTGTTTTTT
CASSIRVWEKLFF
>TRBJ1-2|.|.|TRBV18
TGTGCCAGCTCACCACAAGAGGGCTACACCTTC
CASSPQEGYTF
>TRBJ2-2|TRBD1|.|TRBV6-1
TGTGCCAGCAGTGAAGGACCGGGACAGGGGGTCACCGGGGAGCTGTTTTTT
CASSEGPGQGVTGELFF
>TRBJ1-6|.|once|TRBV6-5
TGTGCCAGCAGCACAGGGTCTAATTCACCCCTCCACTTT
CASSTGSNSPLHF
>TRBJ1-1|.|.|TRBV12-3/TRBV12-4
TGTGCCAGCAGTTTCAGGACAAGGTCTGAAGCTTTCTTT
CASSFRTRSEAFF
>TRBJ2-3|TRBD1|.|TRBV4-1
TGCGCCAGCAGCCAAGCGCAGGGGGCTTATACGCAGTATTTT
CASSQAQGAYTQYF
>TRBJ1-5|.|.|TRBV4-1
TGCGCCAGCAGCCCCCTAAGTCGCAATCAGCCCCAGCATTTT
CASSPLSRNQPQHF
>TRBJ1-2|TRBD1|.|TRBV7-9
TGTGCCAGCAGCTTAGAGGGGGCCAGCTATGGCTACACCTTC
CASSLEGASYGYTF
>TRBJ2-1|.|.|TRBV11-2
TGTGCCAGCAGCTTTGCCGGGTGGGGAGGAAATGAGCAGTTCTTC
CASSFAGWGGNEQFF
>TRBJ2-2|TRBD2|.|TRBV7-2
TGTGCCAGCAGTCGGGAGGGGGGCGACGGCACCGGGGAGCTGTTTTTT
CASSREGGDGTGELFF
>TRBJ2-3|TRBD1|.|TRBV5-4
TGTGCCAGCAGCTTGTGGACAGGGCGTAAAGATACGCAGTATTTT
CASSLWTGRKDTQYF
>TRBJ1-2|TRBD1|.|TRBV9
TGTGCCAGCAGCCCCCGACAGGGTGGGTATGGCTACACCTTC
CASSPRQGGYGYTF
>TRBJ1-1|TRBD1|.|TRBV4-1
TGCGCCAGCAGCCGAGACAGGGGGAACACTGAAGCTTTCTTT
CASSRDRGNTEAFF
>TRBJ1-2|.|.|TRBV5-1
TGCGCCAGCAGCTTGATGATGGGCGAATATGGCTACACCTTC
CASSLMMGEYGYTF
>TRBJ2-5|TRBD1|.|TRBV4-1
TGCGCCAGCAGCCAAGGGATGGACAGGGGGGAAGAGACCCAGTACTTC
CASSQGMDRGEETQYF
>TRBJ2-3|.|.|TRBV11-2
TGTGCCAGCAGCTTAGGAGTCGTCACGGCGGGCACAGATACGCAGTATTTT
CASSLGVVTAGTDTQYF
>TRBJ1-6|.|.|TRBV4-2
TGTGCCAGCAGCCAAGAAAACAGGGTTGGTACGAGGAATTCACCCCTCCACTTT
CASSQENRVGTRNSPLHF